This is a list of T cell receptor beta chains from one sample in a study of T cell responses to AZD1222 COVID-19 vaccine. Method: immunoSEQ multiplex PCR; TCRdb's copy keeps in-frame clones and lacks some. Of about 150,000 clones in the sample, about 88% are singletons; the top ten hold less than 3.5%. The sample in question was peripheral blood, obtained on day 0 of AZD1222 vaccination. The receptors were gathered from an adult in good health. Each CDR3 is given with its conserved first and last residue. The D gene is left open where the match is weak. The size entry is marked missing in some rows and otherwise reads once, few, many or a size class.

D: TRBD1
size: NA
J: TRBJ1-4
V: TRBV27
DNA: TGTGCCAGCAGTCCCTGGACAGGGATAGAAAAACTGTTTTTT
CDR3: CASSPWTGIEKLFF

D: NA
size: NA
J: TRBJ1-3
V: TRBV6-5
DNA: TGTGCCAGCAGGACGGACACGGGAAACACCATATATTTT
CDR3: CASRTDTGNTIYF

D: TRBD1
size: NA
J: TRBJ2-1
V: TRBV9
DNA: TGTGCCAGCAGGGCCGGGACAGGGGGCGGAGATGAGCAGTTCTTC
CDR3: CASRAGTGGGDEQFF

D: NA
size: NA
J: TRBJ1-2
V: TRBV2
DNA: TGTGCCAGCAGGGGGGGAAGCTATGGCTACACCTTC
CDR3: CASRGGSYGYTF

D: TRBD1
size: NA
J: TRBJ1-6
V: TRBV7-2
DNA: TGTGCCAGCAGCCCATCGGCAGGGGGCGTCGGTTCACCCCTCCACTTT
CDR3: CASSPSAGGVGSPLHF

D: NA
size: NA
J: TRBJ1-2
V: TRBV12-5
DNA: TGTGCTAGTGCCCTACAAGGCGCCTATGGCTACACCTTC
CDR3: CASALQGAYGYTF

D: TRBD1
size: few
J: TRBJ2-7
V: TRBV2
DNA: TGTGCCAGCGAGGGACAGGGGGCGTACGAGCAGTACTTC
CDR3: CASEGQGAYEQYF

D: NA
size: NA
J: TRBJ1-2
V: TRBV9
DNA: TGTGCCAGCAGCGTAGGCGGCTCCGGTGATAACTATGGCTACACCTTC
CDR3: CASSVGGSGDNYGYTF

D: NA
size: NA
J: TRBJ1-5
V: TRBV18
DNA: TGTGCCAGCTCACCTGACGGACTCAATCAGCCCCAGCATTTT
CDR3: CASSPDGLNQPQHF

D: NA
size: NA
J: TRBJ2-7
V: TRBV6-1
DNA: TGTGCCAGCAGTGGAACTTATGCCTTCTACGAGCAGTACTTC
CDR3: CASSGTYAFYEQYF

D: NA
size: NA
J: TRBJ2-1
V: TRBV11-2
DNA: TGTGCCAGCACCGAAACCCGGGACCTATACAATGAGCAGTTCTTC
CDR3: CASTETRDLYNEQFF

D: NA
size: NA
J: TRBJ1-1
V: TRBV27
DNA: TGTGCCAGCAGTTTTCGCGGCCAAGGGACTGAAGCTTTCTTT
CDR3: CASSFRGQGTEAFF

D: TRBD1
size: NA
J: TRBJ1-2
V: TRBV7-2
DNA: TGTGCCAGCAGCTTTCGGACAGGGGGCTACACCTTC
CDR3: CASSFRTGGYTF

D: NA
size: NA
J: TRBJ1-1
V: TRBV19
DNA: TGTGCCAGTAGAGAGGCAGGGATGAACACTGAAGCTTTCTTT
CDR3: CASREAGMNTEAFF

D: NA
size: NA
J: TRBJ1-4
V: TRBV21-1
DNA: TGTGCCAGCAGCAAAGGAAATAGGGGGAGCAGGGATAGGTTTTTT
CDR3: CASSKGNRGSRDRFF

D: NA
size: once
J: TRBJ2-5
V: TRBV12-3/TRBV12-4
DNA: TGTGCCAGCCGAGGGGAGACCCAGTACTTC
CDR3: CASRGETQYF

D: TRBD1
size: NA
J: TRBJ2-2
V: TRBV9
DNA: TGTGCCAGCAGCGTCCATACAGGGGTTCGTTCGAACACCGGGGAGCTGTTTTTT
CDR3: CASSVHTGVRSNTGELFF

D: NA
size: NA
J: TRBJ2-1
V: TRBV18
DNA: TGTGCCAGCTCACCACAGGACATACGCAATGAGCAGTTCTTC
CDR3: CASSPQDIRNEQFF

D: NA
size: NA
J: TRBJ1-1
V: TRBV6-5
DNA: TGTGCCAGCAGTTACGCATCAGGGGTGAACACTGAAGCTTTCTTT
CDR3: CASSYASGVNTEAFF

D: NA
size: NA
J: TRBJ2-7
V: TRBV28
DNA: TGTGCCAGCAGTTTATCACTAACCTACGAGCAGTACTTC
CDR3: CASSLSLTYEQYF

D: NA
size: NA
J: TRBJ1-5
V: TRBV7-2
DNA: TGTGCCAGCAGCTCCACAGCACGGGCTCAGCCCCAGCATTTT
CDR3: CASSSTARAQPQHF

D: TRBD1
size: NA
J: TRBJ1-5
V: TRBV28
DNA: TGTGCCAGTAGGAGGATCGGGACAGGGAAGAATCAGCCCCAGCATTTT
CDR3: CASRRIGTGKNQPQHF

D: NA
size: once
J: TRBJ2-7
V: TRBV29-1
DNA: TGCAGCGCAAGATACGAAGGCGAGCAGTACTTC
CDR3: CSARYEGEQYF

D: NA
size: NA
J: TRBJ1-2
V: TRBV10-3
DNA: TGTGCCATCAGTGGGGGGAGGTATGGCTACACCTTC
CDR3: CAISGGRYGYTF

D: TRBD2
size: NA
J: TRBJ2-7
V: TRBV2
DNA: TGTGCCAGGGTGTACTGGGCTAGCGGGGTCCCCTACGAGCAGTACTTC
CDR3: CARVYWASGVPYEQYF

D: NA
size: NA
J: TRBJ1-6
V: TRBV7-2
DNA: TGTGCCAGCAGCTTAGATTCAGGGACTTCCCTCCACTTT
CDR3: CASSLDSGTSLHF

D: TRBD1
size: NA
J: TRBJ2-7
V: TRBV6-6
DNA: TGTGCCAGCAGCCGGGGAGTGGGACAGGGGTTTAGCGAGCAGTACTTC
CDR3: CASSRGVGQGFSEQYF

D: NA
size: NA
J: TRBJ2-7
V: TRBV21-1
DNA: TGTGCCAGCAGCCTTCAGAGACCCGAGCCCTACGAGCAGTACTTC
CDR3: CASSLQRPEPYEQYF

D: NA
size: NA
J: TRBJ1-2
V: TRBV29-1
DNA: TGCAGCGTTGAAGAACCTACTAACTATGGCTACACCTTC
CDR3: CSVEEPTNYGYTF

D: TRBD1
size: NA
J: TRBJ1-6
V: TRBV6-5
DNA: TGTGCCAGCAGCCCAGGGGGCCATTCACCCCTCCACTTT
CDR3: CASSPGGHSPLHF

D: NA
size: NA
J: TRBJ1-3
V: TRBV19
DNA: TGTGCCAGTAGTACCTACGGACGTCCTGGAAACACCATATATTTT
CDR3: CASSTYGRPGNTIYF

D: NA
size: NA
J: TRBJ2-1
V: TRBV12-3/TRBV12-4
DNA: TGTGCCAGCAGTGCTCGTCTCAATGAGCAGTTCTTC
CDR3: CASSARLNEQFF

D: NA
size: few
J: TRBJ2-2
V: TRBV5-1
DNA: TGCGCCAGCAATTGGGGGGGGCCGAACACCGGGGAGCTGTTTTTT
CDR3: CASNWGGPNTGELFF

D: NA
size: NA
J: TRBJ1-1
V: TRBV5-1
DNA: TGCGCCAGCAGCTTGGCCAGGGCCAACACTGAAGCTTTCTTT
CDR3: CASSLARANTEAFF

D: NA
size: once
J: TRBJ1-2
V: TRBV19
DNA: TGTGCCAGTAGTTCAAGGGACAATTATGGCTACACCTTC
CDR3: CASSSRDNYGYTF

D: NA
size: few
J: TRBJ1-1
V: TRBV11-2
DNA: TGTGCCAGCAGCTCGACGTCGACGACTGAAGCTTTCTTT
CDR3: CASSSTSTTEAFF

D: NA
size: NA
J: TRBJ1-6
V: TRBV5-1
DNA: TGCGCCAGCAGCTCAGGTGAGGGGAATTCACCCCTCCACTTT
CDR3: CASSSGEGNSPLHF

D: NA
size: NA
J: TRBJ1-5
V: TRBV7-2
DNA: TGTGCCAGCAGCTTGGGGGATTTGGGGCCCCAGCATTTT
CDR3: CASSLGDLGPQHF

D: NA
size: NA
J: TRBJ1-5
V: TRBV6-5
DNA: TGTGCCAGCACTCAAAGCCCGGCTTTAAATCAGCCCCAGCATTTT
CDR3: CASTQSPALNQPQHF

D: NA
size: NA
J: TRBJ1-1
V: TRBV29-1
DNA: TGCAGCGTTGACTCGACAGGCTATGAAGCTTTCTTT
CDR3: CSVDSTGYEAFF

D: NA
size: NA
J: TRBJ2-5
V: TRBV6-5
DNA: TGTGCCAGCAGTCCCGGACGGGACAACCAAGAGACCCAGTACTTC
CDR3: CASSPGRDNQETQYF

D: NA
size: NA
J: TRBJ2-1
V: TRBV14
DNA: TGTGCCAGCAGCCAAGTACGAGCCGGTGAGCAGTTCTTC
CDR3: CASSQVRAGEQFF

D: NA
size: NA
J: TRBJ1-6
V: TRBV6-5
DNA: TGCGCCATAAAAGGGGGGCATAATTCACCCCTCCACTTT
CDR3: CAIKGGHNSPLHF

D: TRBD1
size: NA
J: TRBJ2-7
V: TRBV2
DNA: TGTGCCAGCAGCAAAGGGGGGACAGGGGAATACGAGCAGTACTTC
CDR3: CASSKGGTGEYEQYF

D: TRBD1
size: NA
J: TRBJ1-6
V: TRBV12-3/TRBV12-4
DNA: TGTGCCAGCAGGACAGGGAATAATTCACCCCTCCACTTT
CDR3: CASRTGNNSPLHF

D: TRBD1
size: NA
J: TRBJ1-2
V: TRBV5-1
DNA: TGCGCCAGCAGCACGAAAAGACAGGGGCCCTACTATGGCTACACCTTC
CDR3: CASSTKRQGPYYGYTF

D: NA
size: few
J: TRBJ1-2
V: TRBV11-2
DNA: TGTGCCAGCACCCCGGGAGGGGAGGGCGGCTACACCTTC
CDR3: CASTPGGEGGYTF

D: TRBD1
size: NA
J: TRBJ1-1
V: TRBV4-1
DNA: TGCGCCAGCAGCCCCTGGACAGGAAACACTGAAGCTTTCTTT
CDR3: CASSPWTGNTEAFF

D: NA
size: few
J: TRBJ1-5
V: TRBV19
DNA: TGTGCCAGTAGTTCCCCGTTGGGCAGCTATAGCAATCAGCCCCAGCATTTT
CDR3: CASSSPLGSYSNQPQHF

D: TRBD2
size: NA
J: TRBJ2-5
V: TRBV6-5
DNA: TGTGCCAGCAGTTACGGCCGGGGGGTCCAAGAGACCCAGTACTTC
CDR3: CASSYGRGVQETQYF

D: NA
size: many
J: TRBJ2-7
V: TRBV7-9
DNA: TGTGCCAGCAGCCTCCTAGCCTGGGGGGCCTCTGTCGAGCAGTACTTC
CDR3: CASSLLAWGASVEQYF

D: TRBD1
size: NA
J: TRBJ1-6
V: TRBV18
DNA: TGTGCCAGCTCACTACAGGGGGCGCCTAATTCACCCCTCCACTTT
CDR3: CASSLQGAPNSPLHF

D: TRBD1
size: NA
J: TRBJ1-4
V: TRBV19
DNA: TGTGCCAGTAGTCCAAGGACAGGGACGGAAAAACTGTTTTTT
CDR3: CASSPRTGTEKLFF

D: NA
size: once
J: TRBJ1-4
V: TRBV3-1/TRBV3-2
DNA: TGTGCCAGCAGGCACACTGGTAATGAAAAACTGTTTTTT
CDR3: CASRHTGNEKLFF